The 26 T cell receptor beta chains below were found in one sample sequenced in a study of CD49a tissue-resident CD8 T cells in human skin (TCRdb year 2017). The library was obtained by the immunoSEQ multiplex PCR assay. TCRdb stores this immuneACCESS table with in-frame sequences only. Part of the clones is absent; in the studies checked, under half of the shortfall reflects unresolved V genes, and no reason is known for the rest. This sample comprises about 840 clones, approximately 71% of them detected only once. The leading ten clones occupy 10% to 15% of the sample. The specimen sequenced was CLA- CD8+ effector memory T cells sorted from blood. The receptors were sampled from a human donor in good health.

This clone is large in the sample. The rearrangement joins TRBV4-1 to TRBJ1-2; D not certain. CDR3 length equals 13 residues. CDR1 is MGHRA, CDR2 YSYEKL, per germline. V lost 5 bases, J lost 3 bases, and 10 bases lay in between. CDR3: CASSAESYYGYTF. The CDR3, as DNA: TGCGCCAGCAGCGCAGAAAGTTACTATGGCTACACCTTC.

The V call is TRBV14, the J call TRBJ2-5; 7 nucleotides agree with TRBD1. The end of the DNA is better explained by TRBJ2-7, so the J call may be wrong. The CDR3 contains 14 residues. CDR1 is SGHDN and CDR2 is FVKESK in the germline V gene. This chain's CDR3 is CASSQEGTAYEQYF. Here the CDR3 DNA reads TGTGCCAGCAGCCAAGAGGGGACAGCCTACGAGCAGTACTTC.

This rearrangement joins TRBV6-5 to TRBJ1-3; D call uncertain. V lost 5 bases and J lost 0, with 11 bases in between. The CDR3 runs to 15 residues. Germline values: CDR1 MNHEY, CDR2 SVGAGI. The CDR3 DNA reads as TGTGCCAGCAGTCCACTAGTAGGCTCTGGAAACACCATATATTTT. Protein: CASSPLVGSGNTIYF.

The V and J genes are TRBV4-1 and TRBJ1-1; D unclear. The CDR3 totals 15 residues. Trimming left V 1 base short and J 0 bases short, with 9 bases between. CDR1 and CDR2 (germline): MGHRA, YSYEKL. The CDR3 DNA sequence: TGCGCCAGCAGCCAAGGAGATAATCTGAACACTGAAGCTTTCTTT. Protein sequence: CASSQGDNLNTEAFF.

This clone was observed a few times. The gene calls are TRBV7-8 and TRBJ1-1; a possible D gene is TRBD1 (5 bases). CDR1 is SGHVS, CDR2 FQNEAQ, per germline. Trimming took off 2 bases at V and 3 bases at J, with 13 bases between the two ends. The CDR3 has 15 residues. The CDR3 protein is CASSLSSGLYTEAFF. The DNA for the CDR3 is TGTGCCAGCAGCTTATCGTCAGGGCTGTACACTGAAGCTTTCTTT.

The chain combines TRBV27 with TRBJ2-1; 13 bases fit TRBD2. This CDR3 is built from 14 residues. Germline loops: CDR1 MNHEY, CDR2 SMNVEV (reference sequence). Trimming took 6 bases from V and 6 from J; bases not matched to a gene: 2. This CDR3 is CASRTSGGFNEQFF. CDR3 coding DNA: TGTGCCAGCAGGACTAGCGGGGGGTTCAATGAGCAGTTCTTC.

V gene TRBV9 combines with J gene TRBJ1-4; 7 bases map to TRBD1. With 3 bases clipped from V and 3 bases from J, the junction kept 5 bases outside the gene matches. This CDR3 comprises 15 residues. Germline loops: CDR1 SGDLS, CDR2 YYNGEE. The CDR3 loop is CASSESGTANEKLFF. As DNA, the CDR3 is TGTGCCAGCAGCGAATCCGGGACAGCTAATGAAAAACTGTTTTTT.

The chain recombines TRBV5-6 with TRBJ2-3; possibly TRBD1 for D (6 bases). V was cut by 4 bases and J by 0 bases, with 18 bases left in between. The germline gives CDR1 SGHDT, CDR2 YYEEEE. This CDR3 has 17 amino acids. CDR3 in amino acids: CASSTPGTSTSTDTQYF. As DNA, the CDR3 is TGTGCCAGCAGCACACCCGGGACATCAACTAGCACAGATACGCAGTATTTT.

This chain uses TRBV11-2 with TRBJ2-7; 8 nucleotides match TRBD1. There are 16 residues in the CDR3. V was clipped by 0 bases and J by 5 bases; unmatched bases: 9. Germline CDR1 and CDR2: SGHAT and FQNNGV. The CDR3 coding sequence is TGTGCCAGCAGCTTAGATGGCGACAGGGGTTTGGACGAGCAGTACGTC. As protein: CASSLDGDRGLDEQYV.

The rearrangement joins TRBV7-6 to TRBJ2-7; tentatively, D is TRBD1 (6 bases). The CDR3 totals 16 residues. Germline CDR1 reads SGHVS; CDR2 reads FNYEAQ. Deletions cut 1 base from V and 0 bases from J, with 13 bases between. The CDR3 DNA follows: TGTGCCAGCAGCTTAGGGGGGCCGATGCGCTCCTACGAGCAGTACTTC. It yields the protein CASSLGGPMRSYEQYF.

As DNA, the CDR3 is TGTGCCAGCAGCGTGGGGGTACTCTCGGCACAGGGCGACGAGCAGTACGTC. This encodes CASSVGVLSAQGDEQYV. V is TRBV7-9 and J is TRBJ2-7, with D perhaps matching TRBD1 (6 bases). CDR3 size: 17 residues. V lost 5 bases, J lost 5 bases, and 25 bases lay in between. The germline V gene encodes CDR1 SEHNR and CDR2 FQNEAQ (reference sequence).

The V and J genes are TRBV19 and TRBJ2-7, with D possibly TRBD1 on 6 matching bases. This CDR3 contains 13 residues. CDR1 is LNHDA, CDR2 SQIVND, per germline (reference sequence). V was cut by 6 bases and J by 6 bases, with 15 bases left in between. CDR3 residues: CASSTGFHFEQYF. The DNA for the CDR3 is TGTGCCAGTAGCACAGGGTTTCACTTCGAGCAGTACTTC. Supplemented by reference TRBV19 and TRBJ2-7, the full variable domain reads DGGITQSPKYLFRKEGQNVTLSCEQNLNHDAMYWYRQDPGQGLRLIYYSQIVNDFQKGDIAEGYSVSREKKESFPLTVTSAQKNPTAFYLCASSTGFHFEQYFGPGTRLTVT.

The chain combines TRBV27 with TRBJ2-1, with 12 bases fitting TRBD2. Looked up from germline, CDR1 is MNHEY and CDR2 is SMNVEV (reference sequence). J was trimmed by 0 bases and V by 2 bases; bases with no gene match: 2. This CDR3 region has 17 residues. The CDR3 here is CASSLLAGGSSYNEQFF. Written as DNA, the CDR3 is TGTGCCAGCAGTTTACTAGCGGGGGGGAGCTCCTACAATGAGCAGTTCTTC.

This chain joins TRBV23-1 and TRBJ2-7; 8 bases agree with TRBD1. TRBV23-1 is noted as an ORF with a role that remains uncertain. The junction had 1 base not matched to a gene; V was cut back by 3 bases and J by 6 bases. The CDR3 extends over 12 amino acids. Written as DNA, the CDR3 is TGCGCCAGCAGTCACAGGGGGCGCGAGCAGTACTTC. This codes for CASSHRGREQYF.

This clone was seen only a few times. V usage is TRBV18 and J usage is TRBJ1-2; no clear D gene. Per germline, CDR1 KGHSH and CDR2 LQKENI. V lost 2 bases to trimming and J lost 3 bases, with 16 bases between them. The CDR3 contains 16 residues. The CDR3 loop reads CASSPEKAGSYYGYTF. The CDR3, as DNA: TGTGCCAGCTCACCAGAAAAGGCGGGGTCTTACTATGGCTACACCTTC.

V is TRBV7-6 and J is TRBJ1-3; 7 nucleotides align to TRBD1. With 5 bases clipped from V and 3 bases from J, the junction kept 7 bases outside the gene matches. In germline, CDR1 is SGHVS, CDR2 FNYEAQ. The CDR3 has 15 residues. CDR3 in DNA: TGTGCCAGCAGCCTAATGACAGGGCGTGGAAACACCATATATTTT. This translates into CASSLMTGRGNTIYF.

This clone appeared a single time. The chain employs TRBV29-1 and TRBJ1-1; D is unclear. The CDR3 has 12 residues. CDR1 is SQVTM and CDR2 is ANQGSEA in the germline V gene. The V end lost 5 bases, the J end lost 0 bases, and 7 bases lay between the germline ends. The CDR3 DNA sequence: TGCAGCGTTATTGACATGAACACTGAAGCTTTCTTT. Amino acids: CSVIDMNTEAFF.

V usage is TRBV5-5 and J usage is TRBJ2-7, with D possibly matching TRBD2 (5 bases). Trimming removed 0 bases from V and 5 bases from J, with 9 bases in between. The CDR3 length is 13 residues. Per germline, CDR1 SGHKS and CDR2 YYEKEE (reference sequence). CDR3 region: CASSLAKRNEQYV. The CDR3 coding sequence is TGTGCCAGCAGCTTGGCCAAGCGGAACGAGCAGTACGTC.

The chain employs TRBV13 and TRBJ2-7; D not certain. This CDR3 contains 14 residues. V lost 9 bases, J lost 5 bases, and 20 bases lay in between. Germline values: CDR1 PRHDT, CDR2 FYEKMQ (reference sequence). The CDR3 loop is CASRQMGSPHEQYF. The CDR3 DNA reads as TGTGCCAGTAGGCAGATGGGCAGCCCCCACGAGCAGTACTTC.

The rearrangement uses TRBV6-1 and TRBJ2-2; D is unresolved. Germline CDR1 and CDR2: MNHNS and SASEGT. This CDR3 is built from 12 residues. Trimming stripped 7 bases from V and 4 bases from J, with 7 bases between. The CDR3: CASIDLTGELFF. CDR3 bases: TGTGCCAGCATTGACCTCACCGGGGAGCTGTTTTTT.

The chain employs TRBV4-3 and TRBJ2-5; D is possibly TRBD1 (6 bases). The CDR3 loop spans 16 amino acids. Germline assignment: CDR1 LGHNA and CDR2 YSLEER. V was trimmed by 1 base and J by 4 bases, leaving 16 bases between them. CDR3 in DNA: TGCGCCAGCAGCCAAGCACCAGGGGTAGGACGAGAGACCCAGTACTTC. Amino acids: CASSQAPGVGRETQYF.

This clone was recorded only once. The chain has TRBV27 and TRBJ2-7, with a tentative D call TRBD1 (6 bases). V dropped 3 bases and J dropped 2 bases, with 11 bases sitting between them. CDR3 length: 14 residues. Germline V gene sequence: CDR1 MNHEY, CDR2 SMNVEV (reference sequence). The CDR3 sequence is CASSFQGPTYEQYF. CDR3 bases: TGTGCCAGCAGTTTTCAGGGGCCAACCTACGAGCAGTACTTC.

This rearrangement joins TRBV27 to TRBJ1-5; D remains ambiguous. The CDR3 consists of 15 residues. Per germline, CDR1 MNHEY and CDR2 SMNVEV (reference sequence). The V end was cut by 4 bases, the J end by 6 bases, with 16 bases between. CDR3 nucleotides: TGTGCCAGCAGTTCCGGACCCTTCGGGAGTCAGCCCCAGCATTTT. Translated: CASSSGPFGSQPQHF.

The V gene is TRBV9, the J gene TRBJ1-1; D possibly corresponds to TRBD1 (5 bases). V was trimmed by 6 bases and J by 8 bases, leaving 14 bases between them. Germline CDR1 and CDR2: SGDLS and YYNGEE. The CDR3 length is 12 residues. The CDR3 DNA reads as TGTGCCAGCACCAATCGGGGGGGGGAAGCTTTCTTT. It codes for CASTNRGGEAFF.

The chain uses TRBV7-2 and TRBJ1-5; TRBD1 aligns across 7 bases. Per germline, CDR1 SGHTA and CDR2 FQGNSA. Trimming at V came to 5 bases and at J to 1 base, leaving 5 bases not matched to a gene. This CDR3 has 15 amino acids. The CDR3 protein is CASSRDSGSNQPQHF. The DNA of the CDR3 is TGTGCCAGCAGCCGGGACAGTGGCAGCAATCAGCCCCAGCATTTT.

The rearrangement uses TRBV4-1 and TRBJ2-5, with TRBD2 as a possible D gene (6 bases). V was shortened by 1 base and J by 4 bases, with 7 bases between the two germline ends. Germline CDR1 reads MGHRA; CDR2 reads YSYEKL. The length of the CDR3 is 13 residues. The CDR3 spells CASSQAGVETQYF. The CDR3 bases are TGCGCCAGCAGCCAAGCGGGGGTAGAGACCCAGTACTTC.